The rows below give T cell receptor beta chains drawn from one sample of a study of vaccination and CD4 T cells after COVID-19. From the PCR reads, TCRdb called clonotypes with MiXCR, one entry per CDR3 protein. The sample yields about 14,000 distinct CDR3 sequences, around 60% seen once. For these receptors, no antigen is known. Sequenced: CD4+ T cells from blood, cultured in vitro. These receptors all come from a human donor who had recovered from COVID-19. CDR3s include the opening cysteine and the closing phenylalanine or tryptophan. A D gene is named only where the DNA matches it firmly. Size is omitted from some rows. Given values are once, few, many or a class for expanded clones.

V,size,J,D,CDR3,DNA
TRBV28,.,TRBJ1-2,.,CASNTLFGVFGYTF,TGTGCCAGCAATACCTTGTTCGGGGTTTTTGGCTACACCTTC
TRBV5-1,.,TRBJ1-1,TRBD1,CASSGWDRGTEAFF,TGCGCCAGCAGCGGTTGGGACAGAGGCACTGAAGCTTTCTTT
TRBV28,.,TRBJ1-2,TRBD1,CASSPTGGYGYTF,TGTGCCAGCAGTCCGACAGGGGGGTATGGCTACACCTTC
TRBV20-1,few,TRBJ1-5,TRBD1,CSGDRVPDQPQHF,TGCAGTGGGGACAGGGTCCCTGATCAGCCCCAGCATTTT
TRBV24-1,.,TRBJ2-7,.,CATSDPRSSYEQYF,TGTGCCACCAGTGATCCCCGTAGCTCCTACGAGCAGTACTTC
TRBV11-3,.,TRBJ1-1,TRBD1,CASSSQGPGGTEAFF,TGTGCCAGCAGCTCGCAGGGGCCAGGGGGCACTGAAGCTTTCTTT
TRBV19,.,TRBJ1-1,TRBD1,CASREQGANTEAFF,TGTGCCAGTAGGGAACAGGGGGCGAACACTGAAGCTTTCTTT
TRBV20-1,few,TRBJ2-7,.,CSAPPGGAREQYF,TGCAGTGCCCCACCTGGTGGGGCACGCGAGCAGTACTTC
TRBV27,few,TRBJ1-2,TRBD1,CASSFTGASNYGYTF,TGTGCCAGCAGTTTCACAGGGGCCTCTAACTATGGCTACACCTTC
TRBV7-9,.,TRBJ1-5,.,CASSLGGRNQPQHF,TGTGCCAGCAGCTTAGGAGGCCGAAATCAGCCCCAGCATTTT
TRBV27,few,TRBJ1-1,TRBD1,CASSFRDREGSTEAFF,TGTGCCAGCAGTTTCCGGGACAGGGAAGGGAGCACTGAAGCTTTCTTT
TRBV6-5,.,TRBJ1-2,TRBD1,CASSYGVGQFYGYTF,TGTGCCAGCAGTTACGGCGTGGGACAGTTCTATGGCTACACCTTC
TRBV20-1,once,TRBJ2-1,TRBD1,CSARTGPYNEQFF,TGCAGTGCCCGGACAGGGCCCTACAATGAGCAGTTCTTC
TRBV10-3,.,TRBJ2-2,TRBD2,CAITAAGGTGELFF,TGTGCCATCACCGCGGCGGGGGGAACCGGGGAGCTGTTTTTT
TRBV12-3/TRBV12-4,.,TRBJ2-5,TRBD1,CASSSTTGGETQYF,TGTGCCAGCAGTTCTACTACAGGGGGAGAGACCCAGTACTTC
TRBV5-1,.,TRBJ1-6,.,CASSITGDWSPLHF,TGCGCCAGCAGTATCACAGGAGATTGGTCACCCCTCCACTTT
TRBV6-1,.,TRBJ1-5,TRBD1,CASRGQGEGGNQPQHF,TGTGCCAGCAGGGGCCAGGGGGAAGGCGGCAATCAGCCCCAGCATTTT
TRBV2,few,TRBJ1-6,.,CASSEAGRASPLHF,TGTGCCAGCAGTGAAGCAGGACGGGCTTCACCCCTCCACTTT
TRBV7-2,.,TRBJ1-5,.,CASSLALGGNQPQHF,TGTGCCAGCAGCTTAGCGTTGGGCGGGAATCAGCCCCAGCATTTT
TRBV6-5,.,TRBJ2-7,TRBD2,CASSYSSGGAREQYF,TGTGCCAGCAGTTACTCGTCCGGGGGGGCGAGGGAGCAGTACTTC
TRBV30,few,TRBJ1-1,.,CAWSVGVGMNTEAFF,TGTGCCTGGAGTGTCGGGGTCGGTATGAACACTGAAGCTTTCTTT
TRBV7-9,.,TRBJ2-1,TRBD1,CASSLGRTGAEEQFF,TGTGCCAGCAGCCTAGGTAGGACAGGGGCAGAAGAGCAGTTCTTC
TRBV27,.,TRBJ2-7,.,CASSPPDRIHEQYF,TGTGCCAGCAGTCCCCCAGACAGGATCCACGAGCAGTACTTC
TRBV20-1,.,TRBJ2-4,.,CSALLTGLAKNIQYF,TGCAGTGCGCTACTCACAGGGTTAGCCAAAAACATTCAGTACTTC
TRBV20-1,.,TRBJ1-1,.,CSARWPGGNTEAFF,TGCAGTGCTAGATGGCCGGGGGGAAACACTGAAGCTTTCTTT
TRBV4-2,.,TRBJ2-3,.,CASSQGGGTDTQYF,TGTGCCAGCAGCCAGGGAGGCGGCACAGATACGCAGTATTTT
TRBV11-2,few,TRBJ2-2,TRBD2,CASSSLPGLAGTGELFF,TGTGCCAGCAGCTCTCTGCCGGGACTAGCGGGGACCGGGGAGCTGTTTTTT
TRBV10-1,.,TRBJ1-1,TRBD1,CASSEFQGGTEAFF,TGCGCCAGCAGTGAGTTTCAGGGGGGCACTGAAGCTTTCTTT
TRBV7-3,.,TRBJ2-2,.,CASSERSNTGELFF,TGTGCCAGCAGCGAGAGGTCGAACACCGGGGAGCTGTTTTTT
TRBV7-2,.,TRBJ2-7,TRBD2,CASSSRGASGSYGYEQYF,TGTGCCAGCAGCTCCCGCGGCGCTAGCGGGAGTTACGGGTACGAGCAGTACTTC
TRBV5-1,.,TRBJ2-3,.,CASSIATETDTQYF,TGCGCCAGCAGCATCGCAACCGAAACAGATACGCAGTATTTT
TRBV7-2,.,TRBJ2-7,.,CASSPGTTPYEQYF,TGTGCCAGCAGCCCCGGGACAACCCCCTACGAGCAGTACTTC
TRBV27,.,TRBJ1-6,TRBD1,CASSPHRGGGNSPLHF,TGTGCCAGCAGTCCTCACAGGGGAGGGGGTAATTCACCCCTCCACTTT
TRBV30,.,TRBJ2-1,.,CAWSVGRLRDNEQFF,TGTGCCTGGAGTGTAGGTCGCCTCCGGGACAATGAGCAGTTCTTC
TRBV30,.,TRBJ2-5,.,CAWTRGETQYF,TGTGCCTGGACTAGAGGGGAGACCCAGTACTTC
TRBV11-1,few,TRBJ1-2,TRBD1,CASSGDSLYGYTF,TGTGCCAGCAGCGGGGACAGCCTTTATGGCTACACCTTC
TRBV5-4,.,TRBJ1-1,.,CASSRERLQNEAFF,TGTGCCAGCAGCCGTGAAAGACTTCAAAATGAAGCTTTCTTT
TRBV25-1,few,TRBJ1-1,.,CASSELGSLNTEAFF,TGTGCCAGCAGTGAATTGGGCAGCCTGAACACTGAAGCTTTCTTT
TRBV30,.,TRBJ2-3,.,CASLDWHSTDTQYF,TGTGCCTCCCTTGACTGGCATAGCACAGATACGCAGTATTTT
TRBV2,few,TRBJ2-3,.,CASSGTGTPHYF,TGTGCCAGCAGTGGCACCGGGACTCCGCATTATTTT